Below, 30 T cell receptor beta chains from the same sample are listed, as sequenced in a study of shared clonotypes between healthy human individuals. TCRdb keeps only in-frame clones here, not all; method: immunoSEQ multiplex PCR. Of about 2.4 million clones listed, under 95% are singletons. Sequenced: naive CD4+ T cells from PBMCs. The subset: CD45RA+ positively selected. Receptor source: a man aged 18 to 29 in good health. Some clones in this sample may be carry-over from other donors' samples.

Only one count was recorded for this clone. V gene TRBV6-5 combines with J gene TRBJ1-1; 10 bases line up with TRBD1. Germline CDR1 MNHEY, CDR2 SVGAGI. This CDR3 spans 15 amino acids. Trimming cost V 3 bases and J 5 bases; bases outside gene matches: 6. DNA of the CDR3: TGTGCCAGCAGTTATGGCGGACAGGGGGGTACTGAAGCTTTCTTT. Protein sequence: CASSYGGQGGTEAFF.

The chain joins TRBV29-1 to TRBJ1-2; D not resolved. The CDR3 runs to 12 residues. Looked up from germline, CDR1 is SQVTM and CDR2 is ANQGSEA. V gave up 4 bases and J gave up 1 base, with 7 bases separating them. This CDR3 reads CSVVSINYGYTF. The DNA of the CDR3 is TGCAGCGTTGTTTCCATTAACTATGGCTACACCTTC. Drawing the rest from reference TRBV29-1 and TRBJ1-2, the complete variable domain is SAVISQKPSRDICQRGTSLTIQCQVDSQVTMMFWYRQQPGQSLTLIATANQGSEATYESGFVIDKFPISRPNLTFSTLTVSNMSPEDSSIYLCSVVSINYGYTFGSGTRLTVV.

The CDR3 is CSSGGPGSGALDEQFF. The CDR3 DNA follows: TGCAGCTCGGGTGGTCCAGGTAGCGGGGCCCTGGATGAGCAGTTCTTC. The chain combines TRBV29-1 with TRBJ2-1, with 8 bases that match TRBD2. J lost 8 bases, V lost 8 bases, and 20 bases had no gene match. CDR3 size: 16 residues. Germline V gene lookup returns CDR1 SQVTM and CDR2 ANQGSEA.

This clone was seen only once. The CDR3 is CASSQGQLELTDTQYF. The CDR3 nucleotides are TGTGCCAGCTCACAGGGACAGCTTGAACTCACAGATACGCAGTATTTT. The genes are TRBV18 and TRBJ2-3; 7 positions agree with TRBD1. The V gene's germline CDR1 is KGHSH and CDR2 LQKENI. The CDR3 consists of 16 residues. J was trimmed by 2 bases and V by 4 bases; bases with no gene match: 9. Based on the CDR3 plus reference TRBV18 and TRBJ2-3, the full variable domain is NAGVMQNPRHLVRRRGQEARLRCSPMKGHSHVYWYRQLPEEGLKFMVYLQKENIIDESGMPKERFSAEFPKEGPSILRIQQVVRGDSAAYFCASSQGQLELTDTQYFGPGTRLTVL.

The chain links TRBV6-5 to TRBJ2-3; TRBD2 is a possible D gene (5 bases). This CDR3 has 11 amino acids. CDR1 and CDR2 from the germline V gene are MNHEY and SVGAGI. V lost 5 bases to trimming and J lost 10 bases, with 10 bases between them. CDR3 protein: CASSARGAQYF. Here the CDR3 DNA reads TGTGCCAGCAGTGCCCGGGGAGCGCAGTATTTT.

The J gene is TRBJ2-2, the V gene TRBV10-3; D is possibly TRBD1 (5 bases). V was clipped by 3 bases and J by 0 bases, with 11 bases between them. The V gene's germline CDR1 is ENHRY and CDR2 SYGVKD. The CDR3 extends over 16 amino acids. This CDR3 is CAISDLGHTNTGELFF. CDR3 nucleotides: TGTGCCATCAGTGATCTCGGACATACGAACACCGGGGAGCTGTTTTTT.

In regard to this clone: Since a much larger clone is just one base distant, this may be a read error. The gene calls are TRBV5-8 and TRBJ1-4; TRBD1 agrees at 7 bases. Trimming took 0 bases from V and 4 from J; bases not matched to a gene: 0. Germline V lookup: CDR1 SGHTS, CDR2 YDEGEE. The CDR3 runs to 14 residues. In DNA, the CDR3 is TGTGCCAGCAGCTTGGGACAGGGTAATGAAAAACTGTTTTTT. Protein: CASSLGQGNEKLFF.

CDR3 loop: CASSPGLETYEQYF. The CDR3 DNA is TGTGCCAGCAGCCCGGGACTCGAGACCTACGAGCAGTACTTC. This sequence joins TRBV5-4 and TRBJ2-7, with D maybe TRBD2 (6 bases). This CDR3 contains 14 residues. CDR1 SGHNT and CDR2 YYREEE come from the germline V gene (reference sequence). Trimming stripped 4 bases from V and 2 bases from J, with 13 bases between.

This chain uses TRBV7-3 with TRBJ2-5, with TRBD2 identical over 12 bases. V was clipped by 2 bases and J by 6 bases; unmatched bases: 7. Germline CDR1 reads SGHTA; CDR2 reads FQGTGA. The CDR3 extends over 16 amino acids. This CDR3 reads CASSLSTSGSSKTQYF. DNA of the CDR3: TGTGCCAGCAGCTTATCGACTAGCGGGAGTTCGAAGACCCAGTACTTC.

The CDR3 nucleotides read TGTGCCAGCAGTCTTTCGACCCGAGGCACCGGGGAGCTGTTTTTT. Protein product: CASSLSTRGTGELFF. The chain uses TRBV2 and TRBJ2-2; D is unresolved. The CDR3 totals 15 residues. Germline CDR1 is SNHLY and CDR2 is FYNNEI. The V gene lost 5 bases and the J gene lost 4 bases, with 14 bases spanning the gap.

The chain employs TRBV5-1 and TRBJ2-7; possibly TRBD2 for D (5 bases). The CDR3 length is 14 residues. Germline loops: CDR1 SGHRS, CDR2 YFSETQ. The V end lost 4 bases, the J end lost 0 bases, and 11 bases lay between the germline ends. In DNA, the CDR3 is TGCGCCAGCAGCGCCTACAGCGGCTCCTACGAGCAGTACTTC. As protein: CASSAYSGSYEQYF.

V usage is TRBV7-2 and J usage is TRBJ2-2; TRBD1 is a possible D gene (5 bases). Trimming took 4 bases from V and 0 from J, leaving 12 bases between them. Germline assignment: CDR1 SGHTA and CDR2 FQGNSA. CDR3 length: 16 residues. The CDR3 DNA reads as TGTGCCAGCAGCTCTCAGGGCAGGGCGAACACCGGGGAGCTGTTTTTT. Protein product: CASSSQGRANTGELFF.

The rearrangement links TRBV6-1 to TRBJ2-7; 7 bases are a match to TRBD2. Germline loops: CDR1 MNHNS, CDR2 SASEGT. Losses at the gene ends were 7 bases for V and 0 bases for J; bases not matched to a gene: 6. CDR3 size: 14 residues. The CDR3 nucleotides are TGTGCCAGCACCCCGGGACTATTCTCCTACGAGCAGTACTTC. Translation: CASTPGLFSYEQYF.

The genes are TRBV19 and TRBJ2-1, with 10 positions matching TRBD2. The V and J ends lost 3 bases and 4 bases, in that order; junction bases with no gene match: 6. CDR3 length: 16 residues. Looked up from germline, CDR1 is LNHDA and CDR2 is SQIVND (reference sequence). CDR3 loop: CASSILPAGGYNEQFF. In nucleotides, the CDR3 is TGTGCCAGTAGTATTCTTCCAGCGGGAGGGTACAATGAGCAGTTCTTC.

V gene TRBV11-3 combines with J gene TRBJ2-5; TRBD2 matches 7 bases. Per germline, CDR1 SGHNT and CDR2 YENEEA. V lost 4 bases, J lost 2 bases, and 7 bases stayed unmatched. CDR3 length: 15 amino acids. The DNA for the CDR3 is TGTGCCAGCAGCTCCCAGACTAGCAGACAAGAGACCCAGTACTTC. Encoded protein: CASSSQTSRQETQYF.

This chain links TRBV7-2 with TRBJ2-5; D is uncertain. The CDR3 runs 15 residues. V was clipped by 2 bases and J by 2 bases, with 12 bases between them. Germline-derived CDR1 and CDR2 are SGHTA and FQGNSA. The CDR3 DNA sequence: TGTGCCAGCAGCTTAACCCGGGTACAGCAAGAGACCCAGTACTTC. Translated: CASSLTRVQQETQYF.

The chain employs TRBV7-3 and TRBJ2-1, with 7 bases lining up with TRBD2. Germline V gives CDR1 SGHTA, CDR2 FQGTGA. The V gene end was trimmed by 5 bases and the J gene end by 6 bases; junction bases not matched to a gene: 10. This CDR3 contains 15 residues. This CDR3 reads CASSRPGLPSNEQFF. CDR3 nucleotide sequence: TGTGCCAGCAGCCGACCGGGACTACCTAGCAATGAGCAGTTCTTC.

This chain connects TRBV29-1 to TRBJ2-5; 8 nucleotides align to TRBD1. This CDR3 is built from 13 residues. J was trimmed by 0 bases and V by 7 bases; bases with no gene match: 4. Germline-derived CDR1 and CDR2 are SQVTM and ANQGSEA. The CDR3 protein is CSADRGHQETQYF. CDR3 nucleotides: TGCAGCGCCGACAGGGGTCACCAAGAGACCCAGTACTTC.

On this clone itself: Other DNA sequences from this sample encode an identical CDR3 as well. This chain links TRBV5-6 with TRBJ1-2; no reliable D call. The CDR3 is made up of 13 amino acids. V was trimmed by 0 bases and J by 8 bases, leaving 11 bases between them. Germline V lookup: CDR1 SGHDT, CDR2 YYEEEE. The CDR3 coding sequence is TGTGCCAGCAGCTTGGGAGGAAGCGGCGGCTACACCTTC. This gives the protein CASSLGGSGGYTF.

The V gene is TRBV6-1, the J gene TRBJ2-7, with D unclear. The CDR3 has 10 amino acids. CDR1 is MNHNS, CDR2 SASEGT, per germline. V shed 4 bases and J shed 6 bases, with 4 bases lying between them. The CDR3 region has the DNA TGTGCCAGCAGTGTTGCCGAGCAGTACTTC. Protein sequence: CASSVAEQYF.

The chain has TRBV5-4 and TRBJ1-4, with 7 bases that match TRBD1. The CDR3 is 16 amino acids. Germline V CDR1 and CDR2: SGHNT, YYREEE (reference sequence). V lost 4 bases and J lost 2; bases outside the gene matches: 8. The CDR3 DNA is TGTGCCAGCAGCCATAATTCAGGGGGGACTAATGAAAAACTGTTTTTT. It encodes CASSHNSGGTNEKLFF. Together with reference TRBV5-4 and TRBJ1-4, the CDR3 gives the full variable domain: ETGVTQSPTHLIKTRGQQVTLRCSSQSGHNTVSWYQQALGQGPQFIFQYYREEENGRGNFPPRFSGLQFPNYSSELNVNALELDDSALYLCASSHNSGGTNEKLFFGSGTQLSVL.

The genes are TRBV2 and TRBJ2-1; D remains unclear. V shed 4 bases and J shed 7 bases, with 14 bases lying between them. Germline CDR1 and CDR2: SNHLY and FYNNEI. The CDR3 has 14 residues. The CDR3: CASSGSTPGNEQFF. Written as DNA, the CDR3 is TGTGCCAGCAGTGGGAGCACACCCGGGAATGAGCAGTTCTTC. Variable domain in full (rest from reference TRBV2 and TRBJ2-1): EPEVTQTPSHQVTQMGQEVILRCVPISNHLYFYWYRQILGQKVEFLVSFYNNEISEKSEIFDDQFSVERPDGSNFTLKIRSTKLEDSAMYFCASSGSTPGNEQFFGPGTRLTVL.

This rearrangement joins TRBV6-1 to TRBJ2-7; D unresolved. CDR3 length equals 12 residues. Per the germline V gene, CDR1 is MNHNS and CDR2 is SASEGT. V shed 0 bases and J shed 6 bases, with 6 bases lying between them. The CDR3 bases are TGTGCCAGCAGTGAAGCCCCGGGCGAGCAGTACTTC. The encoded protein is CASSEAPGEQYF.

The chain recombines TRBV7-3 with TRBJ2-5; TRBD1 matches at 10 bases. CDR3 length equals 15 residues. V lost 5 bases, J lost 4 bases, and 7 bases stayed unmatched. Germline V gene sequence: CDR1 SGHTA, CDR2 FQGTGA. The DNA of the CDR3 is TGTGCCAGCAGCCTGACAGGGGGCGAAGCAGAGACCCAGTACTTC. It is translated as CASSLTGGEAETQYF.

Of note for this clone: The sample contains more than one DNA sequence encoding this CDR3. This chain's CDR3 is CASSPRTGNNEQFF. CDR3 coding DNA: TGCGCCAGCAGCCCTCGGACAGGGAACAATGAGCAGTTCTTC. V gene TRBV5-1 combines with J gene TRBJ2-1; 8 nucleotides match TRBD1. CDR3 length: 14 residues. Germline CDR1 SGHRS, CDR2 YFSETQ. V lost 4 bases to trimming and J lost 5 bases; unmatched junction nucleotides: 5.

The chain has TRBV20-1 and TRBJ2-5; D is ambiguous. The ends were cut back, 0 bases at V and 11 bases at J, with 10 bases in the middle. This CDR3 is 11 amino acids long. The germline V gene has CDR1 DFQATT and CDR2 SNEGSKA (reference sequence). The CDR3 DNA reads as TGCAGTGCTAGAGATCTGGGTTCTCAGTACTTC. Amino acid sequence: CSARDLGSQYF.

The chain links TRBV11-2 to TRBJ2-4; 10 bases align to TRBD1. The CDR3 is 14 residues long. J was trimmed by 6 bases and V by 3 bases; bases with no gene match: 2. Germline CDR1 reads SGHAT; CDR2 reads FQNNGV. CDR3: CASSFGTGANIQYF. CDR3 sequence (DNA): TGTGCCAGCAGCTTTGGGACAGGGGCAAACATTCAGTACTTC.

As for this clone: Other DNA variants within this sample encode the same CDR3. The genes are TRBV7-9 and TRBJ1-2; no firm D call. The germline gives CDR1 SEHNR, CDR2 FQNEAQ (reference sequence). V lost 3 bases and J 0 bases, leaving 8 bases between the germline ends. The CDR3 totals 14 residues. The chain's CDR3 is CASSFSSSNYGYTF. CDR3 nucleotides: TGTGCCAGCAGCTTTTCGTCGTCTAACTATGGCTACACCTTC.

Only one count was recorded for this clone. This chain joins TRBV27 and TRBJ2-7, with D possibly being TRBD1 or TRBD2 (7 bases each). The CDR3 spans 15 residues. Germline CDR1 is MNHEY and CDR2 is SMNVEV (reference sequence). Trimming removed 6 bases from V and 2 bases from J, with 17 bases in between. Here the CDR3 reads CASRNPRGGPYEQYF. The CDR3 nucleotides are TGTGCCAGCAGAAACCCCAGGGGGGGTCCCTACGAGCAGTACTTC.

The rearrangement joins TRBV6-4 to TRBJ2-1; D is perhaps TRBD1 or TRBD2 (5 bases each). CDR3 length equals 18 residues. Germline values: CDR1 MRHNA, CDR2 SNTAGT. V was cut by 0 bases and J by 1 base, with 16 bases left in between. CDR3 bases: TGTGCCAGCAGTGACTCGATGGGGGTGAATCTTTCCTACAATGAGCAGTTCTTC. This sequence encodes CASSDSMGVNLSYNEQFF.